This TCR beta chain is from a study of OX40 agonist ivuxolimab in advanced cancers. In the case of this clone: As yet, its antigen is unknown.

TCRdb's table, derived via immunoSEQ multiplex PCR, lists solely in-frame clones and lacks some. Seen here are 28,000 or so clones, approximately 85% observed once, and the top ten hold almost 35%. CDR1 SGHNT and CDR2 YYREEE come from the germline V gene (reference sequence). This CDR3 is built from 18 residues. V gave up 3 bases and J gave up 4 bases; unmatched junction bases: 13. Study-wide results and caveats: In the 0.1 to 3.0 mg/kg range, CD4+ and CD8+ blood T cells had expanded clonally by week 6.

The input for sequencing was CD4+ or CD8+ T cells sorted from blood, taken in a trial of the OX40 agonist ivuxolimab. The rearrangement uses TRBV5-4 and TRBJ2-3; the match to TRBD2 covers 11 bases. The sequence derives from an adult with an advanced solid tumor such as melanoma, head and neck, liver or kidney cancer. This chain's CDR3 is CASSYQGVAGGPSDTQYF. Written as DNA, the CDR3 is TGTGCCAGCAGCTACCAGGGGGTAGCGGGGGGGCCGTCAGATACGCAGTATTTT.